Presented here are 13 T cell receptor beta chains from one specimen sequenced in a study of regulatory T cells in long-lasting Graves disease. Described time point: newly diagnosed GD, antithyroid drugs for less than 3 months. There was RNA extracted from PBMCs, and the TCR library was made from it. The TCR beta library used iRepertoire HTBI primers with Arm-PCR amplification of CDR3. TCRdb passed the multiplex PCR reads through MiXCR, listing each CDR3 protein once. The sample includes about 530,000 distinct CDR3 sequences, about 16% of them seen just once. This sample was also put to use in a study of T cells in Graves' hyperthyroidism and ophthalmopathy.

The source was peripheral blood mononuclear cells (PBMCs), collected at new diagnosis, from a patient treated with antithyroid drugs. The receptors were gathered from a woman aged 35-65 years with Graves disease.

The rearrangement joins TRBV5-8 to TRBJ1-2, with TRBD1 matching over 10 bases. The CDR3 has 14 residues. The germline CDR1 and CDR2 sequences are SGHTS and YDEGEE. Trimming took 2 bases from V and 4 from J; bases not matched to a gene: 2. CDR3 bases: TGTGCCAGCAGCTTTTGGGACAGGGGCTATGGCTACACCTTC. As protein: CASSFWDRGYGYTF.

This clonotype has only a few counts. This sequence joins TRBV20-1 and TRBJ1-2; 8 bases line up with TRBD1. The CDR3 consists of 15 residues. V lost 5 bases and J lost 4; bases outside the gene matches: 12. Germline CDR1 is DFQATT and CDR2 is SNEGSKA (reference sequence). CDR3 DNA: TGCAGTGCTCCCCGCCCCGGACAGGGCGGCTATGGCTACACCTTC. Its translation is CSAPRPGQGGYGYTF.

The chain employs TRBV6-5 and TRBJ1-2; 7 bases line up with TRBD1. Germline CDR1 MNHEY, CDR2 SVGAGI. The CDR3 contains 15 residues. The trim removed 0 bases at V and 8 bases at J, leaving 9 bases unmatched. The CDR3: CASSYSDRQRGGYTF. The CDR3 DNA reads as TGTGCCAGCAGTTACTCGGACAGGCAAAGGGGGGGCTACACCTTC.

Many counts were recorded for this clonotype. The V and J genes are TRBV10-3 and TRBJ2-1; 15 bases fit TRBD2. Germline V lookup: CDR1 ENHRY, CDR2 SYGVKD. The CDR3 loop spans 16 amino acids. V shed 5 bases, J shed 4 bases, and the junction held 3 bases outside the gene matches. CDR3 sequence (DNA): TGTGCCATCAGTCCGGGACTAGCGGGGGGTTACAATGAGCAGTTCTTC. This translates into CAISPGLAGGYNEQFF.

To note about this clonotype: Possible read error: a much larger clone is one base away. The CDR3 DNA is TGTACCAGCAGCCTTCGGACTAGCGGGCTGGAGGCCCAGTACTTC. Its protein is CTSSLRTSGLEAQYF. The chain is built from TRBV3-1 and TRBJ2-4; TRBD2 matches 11 bases. The CDR3 totals 15 residues. The germline gives CDR1 LGHDT, CDR2 YNNKEL (reference sequence).

This clonotype showed up many times. The V call is TRBV15, the J call TRBJ2-1, with D hard to call. Between the trimmed V and J ends, which lost 2 bases and 4 bases, there was a span of 21 bases. CDR3 length: 18 amino acids. Germline CDR1 reads LNHNV; CDR2 reads YYDKDF (reference sequence). CDR3 in amino acids: CATSRSRASGSNYNEQFF. CDR3 coding DNA: TGTGCCACCAGCAGATCACGCGCTTCCGGCAGTAATTACAATGAGCAGTTCTTC.

This clonotype has at least ten counts. The chain recombines TRBV27 with TRBJ2-7; 11 bases align to TRBD1. CDR3 size: 15 residues. V trimming: 3 bases; J trimming: 3 bases; junction bases outside the gene matches: 4. CDR1 is MNHEY and CDR2 is SMNVEV in the germline V gene (reference sequence). The CDR3 spells CASSFRGQGDYEQYF. The CDR3 coding sequence is TGTGCCAGCAGTTTTAGGGGACAGGGGGACTACGAGCAGTACTTC.

This clonotype was seen at least ten times. The chain combines TRBV3-1 with TRBJ1-1; D may be TRBD1 (5 bases). V was trimmed by 3 bases and J by 8 bases, leaving 16 bases between them. Germline CDR1 reads LGHDT; CDR2 reads YNNKEL (reference sequence). The CDR3 runs 14 residues. Here the CDR3 reads CASSQRTSPGEAFF. The CDR3 bases are TGTGCCAGCAGCCAGCGAACTTCGCCAGGGGAAGCTTTCTTT.

This chain connects TRBV19 to TRBJ1-2; D gene ambiguous. The germline CDR1 and CDR2 sequences are LNHDA and SQIVND (reference sequence). V lost 8 bases to trimming and J lost 2 bases, with 9 bases between them. The CDR3 is 12 residues long. The CDR3 here is CASASGNYGYTF. CDR3 coding DNA: TGTGCCAGTGCGTCGGGGAACTATGGCTACACCTTC.

This clonotype was observed a handful of times. J is TRBJ2-5 and V is TRBV4-2, with no clear D. V dropped 3 bases and J dropped 3 bases, with 11 bases sitting between them. The germline CDR1 and CDR2 sequences are LGHNA and YNFKEQ. The CDR3 has 14 amino acids. The CDR3 nucleotides read TGTGCCAGCAGCCAGGTGCTAGTCGAAGAGACCCAGTACTTC. Amino acids: CASSQVLVEETQYF.

The chain couples TRBV19 to TRBJ1-5; no clear D. CDR3 length equals 11 residues. Germline CDR1 reads LNHDA; CDR2 reads SQIVND (reference sequence). The V end lost 5 bases, the J end lost 11 bases, and 10 bases lay between the germline ends. The CDR3 is CASSALPAQHF. CDR3 bases: TGTGCCAGTAGTGCTCTCCCAGCCCAGCATTTT.

This chain joins TRBV6-1 and TRBJ1-1, with TRBD1 identical over 8 bases. Losses at the gene ends were 3 bases for V and 0 bases for J; bases not matched to a gene: 6. The CDR3 consists of 16 residues. Germline CDR1 reads MNHNS; CDR2 reads SASEGT. The CDR3 DNA is TGTGCCAGCAGTGACCTTGGACAGGGCATGAACACTGAAGCTTTCTTT. This gives the protein CASSDLGQGMNTEAFF.

The rearrangement joins TRBV5-1 to TRBJ1-1; D is uncertain. The germline V gene encodes CDR1 SGHRS and CDR2 YFSETQ. Trimming cost V 7 bases and J 3 bases, with 16 bases left between them. This CDR3 region has 14 residues. In nucleotides, the CDR3 is TGCGCCAGCTCAGACTGGGTGAGGGACACTGAAGCTTTCTTT. Encoded protein: CASSDWVRDTEAFF.